This record covers a single T cell receptor beta chain. Its target is not known. The PCR employed 60 Vbeta primers together with 13 Jbeta primers. Data came from immunoSEQ multiplex PCR; TCRdb stores just in-frame clones and leaves some out. The sample shows around 150,000 clones, roughly 87% of them seen only once. The data were taken from a study of cytomegalovirus exposure and HLA in healthy donors. Findings and limits, study-wide: Presence/absence comparisons presumed near-even sequencing depth among donors. The later analysis indicated that the majority of CMV-associated TCR beta chains appeared HLA-restricted. For most TCR beta V segments, an earlier analysis put the productive rate at about 87% or about 30% of the time.

This CDR3 region has 14 residues. From germline, CDR1 is SNHLY and CDR2 FYNNEI. Trimming pared 2 bases from V and 5 bases from J, leaving 7 bases between. This TCR was recovered from a middle-aged man in good health and CMV-seropositive. This sequence joins TRBV2 and TRBJ1-6; possibly TRBD1 for D (5 bases). Sequencing was performed on PBMCs. In DNA, the CDR3 is TGTGCCAGCAGTGAACGGGGGAATAATTCACCCCTCCACTTT. It codes for CASSERGNNSPLHF.